These 25 T cell receptor beta chains were sequenced from one sample in a study of PD-1 blockade in classical Hodgkin lymphoma. Assay: immunoSEQ multiplex PCR; the TCRdb copy retains only in-frame clones and omits some. This table holds 110,000 or so clones, roughly 87% found once. Stated time point: cycle 4 day 1 (C4D1), after 5 to 7 weeks of nivolumab. In every patient, relapse followed autologous stem cell transplantation, while exposure to brentuximab vedotin differed. Material: peripheral blood mononuclear cells (PBMCs), obtained before the fourth cycle of nivolumab. The origin of the receptors is a human donor with classical Hodgkin lymphoma.

The chain employs TRBV13 and TRBJ2-3, with 15 bases matching TRBD2. The germline V gene encodes CDR1 PRHDT and CDR2 FYEKMQ (reference sequence). Germline trimming cut 1 base from V and 0 bases from J; bases unmatched to any gene: 20. The CDR3 has 24 amino acids. The CDR3 spells CASSLESFGTSGRQALPSTDTQYF. The CDR3 nucleotides read TGTGCCAGCAGCTTAGAGTCTTTTGGGACTAGCGGGAGGCAGGCCCTTCCAAGCACAGATACGCAGTATTTT.

This clone was observed once. The chain recombines TRBV7-2 with TRBJ2-3, with D uncertain. Germline values: CDR1 SGHTA, CDR2 FQGNSA. The CDR3 runs 13 residues. V shed 2 bases and J shed 4 bases, with 7 bases lying between them. CDR3 sequence (DNA): TGTGCCAGCAGCTTATATCGCGCAGATACGCAGTATTTT. Its protein product is CASSLYRADTQYF. The entire variable domain, with the rest obtained from reference TRBV7-2 and TRBJ2-3, is as follows: GAGVSQSPSNKVTEKGKDVELRCDPISGHTALYWYRQSLGQGLEFLIYFQGNSAPDKSGLPSDRFSAERTGGSVSTLTIQRTQQEDSAVYLCASSLYRADTQYFGPGTRLTVL.

The chain links TRBV12-5 to TRBJ1-6, with D unresolved. Germline V gene sequence: CDR1 LGHNT, CDR2 FRNRAP. This CDR3 has 12 amino acids. Deletions cut 0 bases from V and 10 bases from J, with 4 bases between. The CDR3 coding sequence is TGTGCTAGTGGTTTGGTACGGTCACCCCTCCACTTT. It codes for CASGLVRSPLHF.

This chain uses TRBV28 with TRBJ1-4; D remains ambiguous. Germline V lookup: CDR1 MDHEN, CDR2 SYDVKM. V was cut by 4 bases and J by 6 bases, with 9 bases left in between. The CDR3 contains 13 residues. The CDR3 DNA is TGTGCCAGCAGTTCCCACGGGGATGAAAAACTGTTTTTT. Amino acid sequence: CASSSHGDEKLFF.

The gene calls are TRBV30 and TRBJ1-2, with TRBD1 identical over 7 bases. V shed 2 bases and J 8 bases; nucleotides not matched to a gene: 5. The CDR3 runs to 12 residues. In germline, CDR1 is GTSNPN, CDR2 SVGIG (reference sequence). As DNA, the CDR3 is TGTGCCTGGAGTTGGAACAGGGGAGGCTACACCTTC. This encodes CAWSWNRGGYTF.

The chain is built from TRBV14 and TRBJ2-7; 7 bases align to TRBD2. This CDR3 comprises 15 residues. Germline CDR1 reads SGHDN; CDR2 reads FVKESK. With V trimmed by 5 bases and J by 7 bases, 14 bases remained unmatched. In DNA form, the CDR3 reads TGTGCCAGCAGCTCTCGGGACTACGGGGCTTCTGAGCAGTACTTC. Its translation is CASSSRDYGASEQYF.

This chain connects TRBV6-1 to TRBJ2-1; TRBD1 aligns across 7 bases. CDR3 size: 14 residues. Germline V gives CDR1 MNHNS, CDR2 SASEGT. V lost 2 bases to trimming and J lost 10 bases; unmatched junction nucleotides: 8. CDR3 loop: CASSELGQGQEQFF. The CDR3 nucleotides read TGTGCCAGCAGTGAACTCGGCCAGGGACAGGAGCAGTTCTTC.

The genes are TRBV6-4 and TRBJ2-6; D gene uncertain. Germline V gene data show CDR1 as MRHNA and CDR2 as SNTAGT. Trimming removed 0 bases at V and 2 bases at J, with 5 bases between. This CDR3 region has 15 residues. Here the CDR3 DNA reads TGTGCCAGCAGTGACTCTCTGGCTGGGGCCAACGTCCTGACTTTC. Residues: CASSDSLAGANVLTF.

The V call is TRBV27, the J call TRBJ2-7; TRBD1 matches 9 bases. CDR1 and CDR2 from the germline V gene are MNHEY and SMNVEV (reference sequence). V lost 6 bases, J lost 2 bases, and 11 bases stayed unmatched. This CDR3 region has 16 residues. CDR3 sequence (DNA): TGTGCCAGCAGGTTCAAACCGGGACAGGGCCCCTACGAGCAGTACTTC. Its translation: CASRFKPGQGPYEQYF.

This clone was picked up a small number of times. The chain combines TRBV6-6 with TRBJ1-2; 7 positions match TRBD1. Germline V gene lookup returns CDR1 MNHNY and CDR2 SVGAGI (reference sequence). V lost 2 bases to trimming and J lost 2 bases; unmatched junction nucleotides: 5. The CDR3 consists of 15 residues. The chain's CDR3 is CASSYPTTGNYGYTF. The CDR3 region has the DNA TGTGCCAGCAGTTACCCCACGACAGGGAACTATGGCTACACCTTC.

This chain joins TRBV29-1 and TRBJ2-1, with D tentatively TRBD2 (5 bases). The germline V gene encodes CDR1 SQVTM and CDR2 ANQGSEA. Trimming took off 6 bases at V and 0 bases at J, with 18 bases between the two ends. The CDR3 covers 16 residues. This CDR3 is CSVDATRAGSYNEQFF. Here the CDR3 DNA reads TGCAGCGTCGATGCTACTAGAGCAGGCTCCTACAATGAGCAGTTCTTC.

This clone was counted ten times or more. V gene TRBV29-1 combines with J gene TRBJ1-5; a possible D gene is TRBD1 (6 bases). V lost 2 bases to trimming and J lost 5 bases, with 13 bases between them. Looked up from germline, CDR1 is SQVTM and CDR2 is ANQGSEA. CDR3 length equals 14 residues. The CDR3 DNA sequence: TGCAGCGTTGAATCGGACAGCTCCGATCAGCCCCAGCATTTT. Translated: CSVESDSSDQPQHF.

The rearrangement links TRBV28 to TRBJ1-2; D is unclear. Germline-derived CDR1 and CDR2 are MDHEN and SYDVKM. There are 14 residues in the CDR3. Deletions cut 6 bases from V and 0 bases from J, with 11 bases between. The CDR3 protein is CASSRPTPNYGYTF. CDR3 coding DNA: TGTGCCAGCAGCCGACCGACCCCTAACTATGGCTACACCTTC.

This chain's CDR3 is CASSQRNKMNTEAFF. Here the CDR3 DNA reads TGTGCCAGCAGCCAGCGTAACAAAATGAACACTGAAGCTTTCTTT. The V gene is TRBV14, the J gene TRBJ1-1; D gene uncertain. The CDR3 is 15 residues long. V was cut by 3 bases and J by 0 bases, with 11 bases left in between. The germline CDR1 and CDR2 sequences are SGHDN and FVKESK.

This sequence joins TRBV11-2 and TRBJ2-3; 9 bases agree with TRBD2. V trimming: 5 bases; J trimming: 5 bases; junction bases outside the gene matches: 8. This CDR3 is built from 15 residues. Germline values: CDR1 SGHAT, CDR2 FQNNGV. The CDR3: CASSLSGSGGDTQYF. In DNA, the CDR3 is TGTGCCAGCAGCCTTAGCGGGAGTGGGGGAGATACGCAGTATTTT.

The chain couples TRBV11-1 to TRBJ1-4; D unresolved. CDR3 length equals 11 residues. Germline loops: CDR1 SGHAT, CDR2 FQDESV (reference sequence). V dropped 3 bases and J dropped 7 bases, with 3 bases sitting between them. The CDR3 region is CASSFGEKLFF. DNA of the CDR3: TGTGCCAGCAGCTTTGGTGAAAAACTGTTTTTT.

This sequence joins TRBV6-1 and TRBJ2-4, with TRBD2 matching over 7 bases. CDR1 MNHNS and CDR2 SASEGT come from the germline V gene. Trimming cost V 4 bases and J 0 bases; bases outside gene matches: 6. CDR3 length equals 16 residues. Here the CDR3 reads CASSVLADIAKNIQYF. The DNA of the CDR3 is TGTGCCAGCAGTGTCCTAGCGGACATAGCCAAAAACATTCAGTACTTC.

This clone has a handful of counts. The chain combines TRBV10-3 with TRBJ2-7, with 9 bases identical to TRBD2. With 11 bases clipped from V and 4 bases from J, the junction kept 12 bases outside the gene matches. The CDR3 consists of 14 residues. Germline CDR1 is ENHRY and CDR2 is SYGVKD. The CDR3 region is CASSGLAGAYEQYF. In DNA, the CDR3 is TGTGCCTCCTCAGGGTTAGCGGGAGCGTACGAGCAGTACTTC.

The chain has TRBV19 and TRBJ2-5, with D possibly matching TRBD1 (5 bases). CDR3 length: 15 amino acids. V shed 8 bases and J shed 2 bases, with 18 bases lying between them. Germline-derived CDR1 and CDR2 are LNHDA and SQIVND (reference sequence). The CDR3 here is CASGNRPGRQETQYF. CDR3 sequence (DNA): TGTGCCAGTGGTAACAGGCCTGGCCGACAAGAGACCCAGTACTTC.

This chain joins TRBV28 and TRBJ2-3, with 9 bases that match TRBD1. Germline values: CDR1 MDHEN, CDR2 SYDVKM. The J segment lost 6 bases and the V segment lost 4 bases, leaving 11 bases of the junction unmatched. This CDR3 spans 16 amino acids. CDR3 protein: CASSSLPGQGADTQYF. In DNA form, the CDR3 reads TGTGCCAGCAGTTCCCTTCCGGGACAGGGAGCCGATACGCAGTATTTT. Drawing the rest from reference TRBV28 and TRBJ2-3, the complete variable domain is DVKVTQSSRYLVKRTGEKVFLECVQDMDHENMFWYRQDPGLGLRLIYFSYDVKMKEKGDIPEGYSVSREKKERFSLILESASTNQTSMYLCASSSLPGQGADTQYFGPGTRLTVL.

This chain uses TRBV4-2 with TRBJ2-7; D unresolved. Trimming removed 0 bases from V and 0 bases from J, with 15 bases in between. Germline CDR1 and CDR2: LGHNA and YNFKEQ. This CDR3 region has 17 residues. CDR3 nucleotides: TGTGCCAGCAGCCAAGACTTATTGAACCCTGTCTCCTACGAGCAGTACTTC. Protein sequence: CASSQDLLNPVSYEQYF.

This chain links TRBV4-3 with TRBJ2-1; 7 bases are a match to TRBD2. The CDR3 loop spans 12 amino acids. With V trimmed by 2 bases and J by 13 bases, 5 bases remained unmatched. Germline CDR1 and CDR2: LGHNA and YSLEER. The CDR3 nucleotides are TGCGCCAGCAGCCAATGGGGGGGGTTCCAGTTCTTC. Protein: CASSQWGGFQFF.

This chain uses TRBV6-6 with TRBJ2-2; TRBD2 is a possible D gene (7 bases). From germline, CDR1 is MNHNY and CDR2 SVGAGI (reference sequence). V was cut by 2 bases and J by 4 bases, with 8 bases left in between. This CDR3 region has 14 residues. This chain's CDR3 is CASSYRGGTGELFF. Here the CDR3 DNA reads TGTGCCAGCAGTTACAGGGGGGGCACCGGGGAGCTGTTTTTT.

The chain carries TRBV20-1 and TRBJ2-7, with unresolved D. V lost 3 bases and J lost 5, with 8 bases in between. This CDR3 is built from 11 residues. CDR1 is DFQATT, CDR2 SNEGSKA, per germline (reference sequence). Here the CDR3 DNA reads TGCAGTGCTAGTGCCGATGACGAGCAGTACTTC. This encodes CSASADDEQYF.

V usage is TRBV6-1 and J usage is TRBJ2-7, with D tentatively TRBD2 (6 bases). Germline V gene sequence: CDR1 MNHNS, CDR2 SASEGT. Trimming cost V 0 bases and J 2 bases, with 8 bases left between them. CDR3 size: 14 residues. The CDR3 loop is CASSEALATYEQYF. CDR3 coding DNA: TGTGCCAGCAGTGAAGCGCTAGCGACCTACGAGCAGTACTTC.